Shown below are 25 T cell receptor beta chains from a single sample sequenced in a study of cytomegalovirus exposure and HLA in healthy donors. The PCR ran on 60 Vbeta and 13 Jbeta primers. TCRdb keeps only in-frame clones here, not all; method: immunoSEQ multiplex PCR. Of tens of thousands of clones in the sample, 65% to 85% were seen once. The material sequenced was PBMCs. Source of these receptors: a man aged 25 to 40 in good health and CMV-seronegative.

V is TRBV28 and J is TRBJ1-1; D may be TRBD1 (5 bases). Germline V gives CDR1 MDHEN, CDR2 SYDVKM. V gave up 4 bases and J gave up 1 base, with 10 bases separating them. The CDR3 is made up of 14 amino acids. The CDR3 nucleotides are TGTGCCAGCAGTTCCCCCCAGGGGAACACTGAAGCTTTCTTT. Residues: CASSSPQGNTEAFF.

The chain couples TRBV28 to TRBJ1-4, with TRBD1 matching 7 bases. Trimming at V came to 5 bases and at J to 5 bases, leaving 14 bases not matched to a gene. CDR3 length: 17 residues. The germline V gene encodes CDR1 MDHEN and CDR2 SYDVKM. The CDR3 region is CASSPHQQGVGNEKLFF. For the CDR3, the DNA is TGTGCCAGCAGTCCTCACCAGCAGGGGGTCGGAAATGAAAAACTGTTTTTT.

The chain is built from TRBV7-8 and TRBJ1-2; 9 bases are a match to TRBD1. With V trimmed by 3 bases and J by 4 bases, 12 bases remained unmatched. Germline V gene sequence: CDR1 SGHVS, CDR2 FQNEAQ. The CDR3 is 17 residues long. CDR3 DNA sequence: TGTGCCAGCAGCTTGTCGGAAACGGGACAGGGAGGCTATGGCTACACCTTC. It is translated as CASSLSETGQGGYGYTF.

This chain joins TRBV7-9 and TRBJ1-2; D call uncertain. Germline V gene data show CDR1 as SEHNR and CDR2 as FQNEAQ (reference sequence). Trimming removed 6 bases at V and 4 bases at J, with 15 bases between. The CDR3 sequence is 14 residues long. For the CDR3, the DNA is TGTGCCAGCAGTCAGACCCAAGTAGCCTATGGCTACACCTTC. It translates to CASSQTQVAYGYTF. Full variable domain (missing parts from reference TRBV7-9 and TRBJ1-2): DTGVSQNPRHKITKRGQNVTFRCDPISEHNRLYWYRQTLGQGPEFLTYFQNEAQLEKSRLLSDRFSAERPKGSFSTLEIQRTEQGDSAMYLCASSQTQVAYGYTFGSGTRLTVV.

The rearrangement joins TRBV19 to TRBJ2-7, with 10 positions matching TRBD1. Trimming removed 4 bases from V and 3 bases from J; junction bases left unmatched: 6. CDR1 and CDR2 (germline): LNHDA, SQIVND (reference sequence). This CDR3 contains 15 residues. CDR3 loop: CASSKGTGANYEQYF. In DNA, the CDR3 is TGTGCCAGTAGTAAAGGGACAGGGGCCAACTACGAGCAGTACTTC.

This clone was observed once. This rearrangement joins TRBV5-4 to TRBJ2-7; D might be TRBD1 (6 bases). Germline V gene data show CDR1 as SGHNT and CDR2 as YYREEE (reference sequence). The V gene lost 4 bases and the J gene lost 4 bases, with 18 bases spanning the gap. The CDR3 is made up of 15 amino acids. The CDR3 DNA sequence: TGTGCCAGCAGCCGAAAGCAGGGGTTCGGATACGAGCAGTACTTC. It encodes CASSRKQGFGYEQYF.

The chain uses TRBV6-6 and TRBJ1-1, with TRBD1 as a possible D gene (5 bases). CDR3 length: 13 amino acids. The V end was cut by 6 bases, the J end by 4 bases, with 12 bases between. Germline-derived CDR1 and CDR2 are MNHNY and SVGAGI (reference sequence). Written as DNA, the CDR3 is TGTGCCAGCAGATTGGGGGAGGGCACTGAAGCTTTCTTT. Encoded protein: CASRLGEGTEAFF.

The V call is TRBV6-6, the J call TRBJ1-3; 7 bases are shared with TRBD1. With V trimmed by 6 bases and J by 8 bases, 10 bases remained unmatched. This CDR3 is built from 14 residues. The V gene's germline CDR1 is MNHNY and CDR2 SVGAGI (reference sequence). Here the CDR3 DNA reads TGTGCCAGCAGGCCAGACAGGGCGGTATACACCATATATTTT. Amino acids: CASRPDRAVYTIYF.

V usage is TRBV2 and J usage is TRBJ2-7, with 10 bases aligning to TRBD1. CDR1 SNHLY and CDR2 FYNNEI come from the germline V gene. V was clipped by 6 bases and J by 2 bases; unmatched bases: 10. The CDR3 runs 16 residues. CDR3 DNA: TGTGCCAGCAGCACCTTTATCGGGACAGGGGCCTACGAGCAGTACTTC. It translates to CASSTFIGTGAYEQYF.

The rearrangement joins TRBV5-1 to TRBJ1-6; unclear D gene. There are 15 residues in the CDR3. V lost 0 bases and J lost 6, with 10 bases in between. The V gene's germline CDR1 is SGHRS and CDR2 YFSETQ. CDR3: CASSLAGMINSPLHF. In nucleotides, the CDR3 is TGCGCCAGCAGCTTGGCCGGGATGATTAATTCACCCCTCCACTTT.

Only one count was recorded for this clone. This chain uses TRBV19 with TRBJ2-1, with D perhaps matching TRBD1 (5 bases). CDR3 length equals 12 residues. Germline V gene lookup returns CDR1 LNHDA and CDR2 SQIVND (reference sequence). Trimming removed 2 bases at V and 6 bases at J, with 5 bases between. CDR3 DNA: TGTGCCAGTAGTATAAGGGGCAATGAGCAGTTCTTC. Its protein is CASSIRGNEQFF.

J is TRBJ1-2 and V is TRBV28, with 9 bases matching TRBD1. Germline V lookup: CDR1 MDHEN, CDR2 SYDVKM. The CDR3 runs to 14 residues. V dropped 3 bases and J dropped 8; count of bases not matched to a gene: 7. The CDR3 sequence: CASSFRTGEGGYTF. The DNA for the CDR3 is TGTGCCAGCAGTTTTAGGACAGGGGAAGGGGGCTACACCTTC.

A few counts support this clone. The chain carries TRBV5-1 and TRBJ2-7; D might be TRBD2 (6 bases). Germline assignment: CDR1 SGHRS and CDR2 YFSETQ. CDR3 length: 13 amino acids. Trimming cost V 6 bases and J 6 bases, with 16 bases left between them. The CDR3 DNA follows: TGCGCCAGCACCCGCGGGGTAGGGATCGAGCAGTACTTC. Protein product: CASTRGVGIEQYF.

The chain joins TRBV2 to TRBJ1-6; 8 nucleotides agree with TRBD1. This CDR3 is 14 amino acids long. With 10 bases clipped from V and 6 bases from J, the junction kept 8 bases outside the gene matches. Germline CDR1 is SNHLY and CDR2 is FYNNEI. For the CDR3, the DNA is TGTGCCACCACAGGGGGTCGACGTAATTCACCCCTCCACTTT. Amino acid sequence: CATTGGRRNSPLHF.

This chain joins TRBV14 and TRBJ1-4; weak D call: TRBD1 (6 bases). CDR1 and CDR2 (germline): SGHDN, FVKESK. The CDR3 is made up of 19 amino acids. Trimming removed 2 bases at V and 1 base at J, with 20 bases between. CDR3 nucleotide sequence: TGTGCCAGCAGCCAACTCCTACCGGGTCGCAGGGGAACTAATGAAAAACTGTTTTTT. Translation gives CASSQLLPGRRGTNEKLFF.

CDR3 sequence (DNA): TGTGCCAGTACCTCTATGCTCGGGGATCCGCAGCCCCAGCATTTT. This sequence encodes CASTSMLGDPQPQHF. The rearrangement uses TRBV19 and TRBJ1-5, with D unclear. The CDR3 is 15 residues long. The germline CDR1 and CDR2 sequences are LNHDA and SQIVND (reference sequence). Trimming pared 7 bases from V and 7 bases from J, leaving 20 bases between. Filled out from reference TRBV19 and TRBJ1-5, the complete variable domain reads DGGITQSPKYLFRKEGQNVTLSCEQNLNHDAMYWYRQDPGQGLRLIYYSQIVNDFQKGDIAEGYSVSREKKESFPLTVTSAQKNPTAFYLCASTSMLGDPQPQHFGDGTRLSIL.

The CDR3 spells CASSSSGQGAYEQYF. The CDR3 DNA reads as TGTGCCAGTAGTAGTTCTGGGCAGGGGGCTTACGAGCAGTACTTC. The gene calls are TRBV19 and TRBJ2-7; 8 bases are a match to TRBD1. With 4 bases clipped from V and 4 bases from J, the junction kept 9 bases outside the gene matches. The CDR3 is 15 amino acids. The V gene's germline CDR1 is LNHDA and CDR2 SQIVND (reference sequence).

The gene calls are TRBV4-1 and TRBJ1-1, with a possible D match to TRBD1 (5 bases). The CDR3 loop spans 14 amino acids. V gave up 4 bases and J gave up 2 bases, with 11 bases separating them. Germline lookup yields CDR1 MGHRA and CDR2 YSYEKL. The CDR3 bases are TGCGCCAGCAGCCCCGGACAATTTAACACTGAAGCTTTCTTT. It yields the protein CASSPGQFNTEAFF.

CDR3 in amino acids: CAEPASGTDTQYF. CDR3 in DNA: TGTGCCGAACCAGCCAGCGGCACAGATACGCAGTATTTT. The rearrangement joins TRBV7-9 to TRBJ2-3; D remains unclear. The CDR3 covers 13 residues. Trimming cost V 11 bases and J 1 base, with 13 bases left between them. In germline, CDR1 is SEHNR, CDR2 FQNEAQ (reference sequence).

This chain links TRBV7-9 with TRBJ1-4, with D possibly matching TRBD1 (6 bases). CDR1 is SEHNR, CDR2 FQNEAQ, per germline (reference sequence). V was pared by 5 bases and J by 4 bases, with 14 bases between. CDR3 length: 15 amino acids. CDR3 in DNA: TGTGCCAGCAGCCCCCCCCGGACAGATAATGAAAAACTGTTTTTT. Translation gives CASSPPRTDNEKLFF.

This rearrangement joins TRBV5-6 to TRBJ1-1, with 8 bases lining up with TRBD1. Germline V gives CDR1 SGHDT, CDR2 YYEEEE. The CDR3 length is 16 residues. Germline trimming cut 4 bases from V and 1 base from J; bases unmatched to any gene: 9. The CDR3 loop reads CASSPGTGRENTEAFF. The CDR3 nucleotides read TGTGCCAGCAGCCCTGGGACAGGAAGAGAGAACACTGAAGCTTTCTTT.

This chain joins TRBV5-1 and TRBJ2-3, with 11 bases lining up with TRBD1. CDR1 SGHRS and CDR2 YFSETQ come from the germline V gene. The CDR3 is 14 amino acids. With V trimmed by 4 bases and J by 8 bases, 6 bases remained unmatched. The CDR3 bases are TGCGCCAGCAGCCAGGGACAGGGGGACGGTACGCAGTATTTT. This translates into CASSQGQGDGTQYF.

The chain carries TRBV6-5 and TRBJ1-2, with D tentatively TRBD1 (5 bases). The CDR3 is made up of 16 amino acids. The V gene's germline CDR1 is MNHEY and CDR2 SVGAGI. Trimming cost V 0 bases and J 5 bases, with 16 bases left between them. The CDR3 here is CASSYSGDLPPYGYTF. The CDR3 nucleotides read TGTGCCAGCAGTTACTCGGGGGACTTACCTCCGTATGGCTACACCTTC.

This clone was counted a few times. This chain links TRBV18 with TRBJ2-6, with TRBD1 identical over 9 bases. CDR3 length: 22 amino acids. With V trimmed by 3 bases and J by 0 bases, 18 bases remained unmatched. The germline V gene encodes CDR1 KGHSH and CDR2 LQKENI. The CDR3 region has the DNA TGTGCCAGCTCACCCGTAGGCCCCCCCGGGACAGGGCAAAGCTCTGGGGCCAACGTCCTGACTTTC. It translates to CASSPVGPPGTGQSSGANVLTF.

The rearrangement links TRBV5-1 to TRBJ2-1; TRBD2 matches at 7 bases. Trimming took 4 bases from V and 0 from J; bases not matched to a gene: 7. The CDR3 runs 16 residues. Germline CDR1 reads SGHRS; CDR2 reads YFSETQ. The CDR3 region has the DNA TGCGCCAGCAGCCCTAGCGGACTGAGCTCCTACAATGAGCAGTTCTTC. Its translation is CASSPSGLSSYNEQFF.